The 21 T cell receptor beta chains given below trace back to one sample, sequenced in a study of T cells expressing NK-cell markers. TCRdb re-called the 5' RACE reads and catalogs CDR3 proteins one per entry, DNA excluded. In total, the table holds a few hundred thousand distinct CDR3 sequences. Sequencing was done on a sample of blood T cells: a sorted CD56 or NKG2C T cell subset, CD4+ or CD8+ T cells, or bulk PBMC T cells (not recorded which). The source is a man in his late teens or twenties in good health.

This chain joins TRBV4-3 and TRBJ2-5; TCRdb lists TRBD1, though no DNA is available to test this call. The CDR3 runs to 15 residues. The V gene's germline CDR1 is LGHNA and CDR2 YSLEER. The chain's CDR3 is CASSPGQGDKETQYF.

The gene calls are TRBV7-9 and TRBJ2-1; the D call of TRBD2 rests on TCRdb alone, since no DNA is present to check it. Germline assignment: CDR1 SEHNR and CDR2 FQNEAQ (reference sequence). The CDR3 length is 20 residues. This chain's CDR3 is CASSPTRLAGALEEYNEQFF.

The chain joins TRBV20-1 to TRBJ2-4; TCRdb indicates TRBD1, and absent DNA this call remains unverified. The CDR3 loop spans 16 amino acids. From germline, CDR1 is DFQATT and CDR2 SNEGSKA (reference sequence). CDR3 protein: CSAPPWRGNVKNIQYF.

CDR3 region: CASRTATGGGTDTQYF. The chain joins TRBV12-3 or TRBV12-4 to TRBJ2-3; no DNA is available, so the TRBD1 call from TCRdb remains unchecked. The CDR3 is 16 amino acids.

The chain employs TRBV12-3 or TRBV12-4 and TRBJ2-1; TCRdb names TRBD2, which stays unverified in the absence of DNA. The CDR3 runs to 15 residues. This CDR3 is CASSDPIGRRDEQFF.

The gene calls are TRBV10-3 and TRBJ1-2. The CDR3 is 11 amino acids. The germline gives CDR1 ENHRY, CDR2 SYGVKD. CDR3 loop: CAISGDSGYTF.

This chain connects TRBV11-2 to TRBJ2-1; TCRdb reports TRBD2, a call that lacks DNA to check it against. The length of the CDR3 is 13 residues. Germline V lookup: CDR1 SGHAT, CDR2 FQNNGV. CDR3 sequence: CASSLTERGEQFF.

The chain uses TRBV7-2 and TRBJ2-2. The CDR3 runs to 16 residues. CDR1 and CDR2 from the germline V gene are SGHTA and FQGNSA. The CDR3 spells CASSLGPSGNTGELFF.

This chain joins TRBV6-4 and TRBJ2-2; TCRdb's D call, TRBD2, is unchecked because there is no DNA. The CDR3 sequence is 15 residues long. CDR1 is MRHNA, CDR2 SNTAGT, per germline. The chain's CDR3 is CASSQLAGATGELFF.

The chain uses TRBV24-1 and TRBJ2-1; as DNA is missing, the TRBD2 call by TCRdb cannot be tested. The germline V gene encodes CDR1 KGHDR and CDR2 SFDVKD. The CDR3 has 13 amino acids. CDR3: CATTSGSYNEQFF.

The chain couples TRBV5-1 to TRBJ1-3; with no DNA, the TCRdb D assignment of TRBD1 cannot be verified. Germline CDR1 SGHRS, CDR2 YFSETQ. This CDR3 region has 16 residues. The CDR3 here is CASSLEGRGSGNTIYF.

J is TRBJ2-7 and V is TRBV11-2; as DNA is missing, the TRBD2 call by TCRdb cannot be tested. Looked up from germline, CDR1 is SGHAT and CDR2 is FQNNGV. CDR3 size: 12 residues. The CDR3 reads CASSSGRGEQYF.

The CDR3 reads CASLSSGRAEETQYF. This chain links TRBV7-2 with TRBJ2-5; TCRdb's D gene call, TRBD2, goes unchecked for lack of DNA. Germline V gene data show CDR1 as SGHTA and CDR2 as FQGNSA. The CDR3 is 15 amino acids. Complete variable domain (other parts from reference TRBV7-2 and TRBJ2-5): GAGVSQSPSNKVTEKGKDVELRCDPISGHTALYWYRQSLGQGLEFLIYFQGNSAPDKSGLPSDRFSAERTGGSVSTLTIQRTQQEDSAVYLCASLSSGRAEETQYFGPGTRLLVL.

V usage is TRBV6-1 and J usage is TRBJ2-5. Germline lookup yields CDR1 MNHNS and CDR2 SASEGT. The CDR3 loop spans 11 amino acids. CDR3 sequence: CASMAQETQYF.

The chain couples TRBV29-1 to TRBJ2-5; TCRdb designates TRBD1, a call that cannot be tested without DNA. CDR1 SQVTM and CDR2 ANQGSEA come from the germline V gene. This CDR3 has 13 amino acids. The CDR3 protein is CSFAGGAGETQYF.

The chain is built from TRBV7-9 and TRBJ2-1; with no DNA, the TCRdb D assignment of TRBD1 cannot be verified. Looked up from germline, CDR1 is SEHNR and CDR2 is FQNEAQ (reference sequence). The CDR3 length is 15 residues. The chain's CDR3 is CASSLAAAGHNEQFF.

The chain carries TRBV6-5 and TRBJ1-3. The CDR3 is 14 residues long. Germline V gives CDR1 MNHEY, CDR2 SVGAGI. CDR3 protein: CASRSLGPGNTIYF.

The chain joins TRBV6-5 to TRBJ2-1; the D call of TRBD1 rests on TCRdb alone, since no DNA is present to check it. The CDR3 is 15 amino acids. Germline V gene data show CDR1 as MNHEY and CDR2 as SVGAGI. CDR3 amino acids: CASSSYSGRDNEQFF.

The V gene is TRBV24-1, the J gene TRBJ2-7; the TCRdb call, TRBD2, lacks DNA for checking. Germline CDR1 KGHDR, CDR2 SFDVKD. The CDR3 sequence is 15 residues long. The CDR3 reads CATSDVLAGVYEQYF.

J is TRBJ2-2 and V is TRBV5-4; there is no DNA to check the TCRdb D call of TRBD2. Germline loops: CDR1 SGHNT, CDR2 YYREEE (reference sequence). The CDR3 is 17 residues long. CDR3 sequence reads: CASSLNLAGMNTGELFF.

This chain links TRBV7-8 with TRBJ2-1. There are 13 residues in the CDR3. Germline assignment: CDR1 SGHVS and CDR2 FQNEAQ. CDR3 region: CASHVAVSNEQFF.